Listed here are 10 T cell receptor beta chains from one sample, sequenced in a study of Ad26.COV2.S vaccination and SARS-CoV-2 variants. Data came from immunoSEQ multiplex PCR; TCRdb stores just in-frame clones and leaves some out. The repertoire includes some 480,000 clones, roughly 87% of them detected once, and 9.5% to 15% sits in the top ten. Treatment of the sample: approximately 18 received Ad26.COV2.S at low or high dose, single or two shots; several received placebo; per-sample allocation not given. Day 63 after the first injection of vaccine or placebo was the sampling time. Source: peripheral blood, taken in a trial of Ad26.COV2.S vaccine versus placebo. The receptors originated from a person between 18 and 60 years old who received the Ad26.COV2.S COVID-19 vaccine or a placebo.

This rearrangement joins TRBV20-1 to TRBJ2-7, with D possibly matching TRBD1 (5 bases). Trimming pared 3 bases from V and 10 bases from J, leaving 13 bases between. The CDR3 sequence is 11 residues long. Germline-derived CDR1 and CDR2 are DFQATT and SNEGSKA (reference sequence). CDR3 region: CSARVGAFQYF. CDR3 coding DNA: TGCAGTGCTAGGGTAGGGGCCTTCCAGTACTTC.

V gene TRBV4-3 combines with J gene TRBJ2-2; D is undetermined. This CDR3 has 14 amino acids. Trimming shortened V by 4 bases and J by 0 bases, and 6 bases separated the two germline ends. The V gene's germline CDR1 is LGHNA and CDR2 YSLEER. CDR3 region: CASSPEANTGELFF. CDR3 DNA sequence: TGCGCCAGCAGCCCAGAGGCGAACACCGGGGAGCTGTTTTTT.

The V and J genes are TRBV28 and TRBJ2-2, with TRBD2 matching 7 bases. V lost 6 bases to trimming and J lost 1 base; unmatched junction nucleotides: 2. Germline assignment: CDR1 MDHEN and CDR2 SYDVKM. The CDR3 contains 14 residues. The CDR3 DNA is TGTGCCAGCAGGGAGCGGGGGAACACCGGGGAGCTGTTTTTT. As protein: CASRERGNTGELFF.

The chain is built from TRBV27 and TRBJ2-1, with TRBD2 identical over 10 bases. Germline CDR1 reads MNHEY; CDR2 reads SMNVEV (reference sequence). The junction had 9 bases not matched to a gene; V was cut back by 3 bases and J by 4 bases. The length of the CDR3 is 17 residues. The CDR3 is CASSFRASGGPYNEQFF. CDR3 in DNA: TGTGCCAGCAGTTTTCGGGCTAGCGGGGGACCTTACAATGAGCAGTTCTTC.

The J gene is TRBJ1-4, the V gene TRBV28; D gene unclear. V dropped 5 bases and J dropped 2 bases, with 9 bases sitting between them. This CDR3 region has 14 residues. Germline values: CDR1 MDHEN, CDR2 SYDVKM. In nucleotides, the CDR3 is TGTGCCAGCAGTGTGACAAGCACTAATGAAAAACTGTTTTTT. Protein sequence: CASSVTSTNEKLFF.

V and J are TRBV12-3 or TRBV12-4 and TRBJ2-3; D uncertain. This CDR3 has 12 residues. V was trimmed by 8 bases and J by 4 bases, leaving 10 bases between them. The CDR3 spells CASGPLADTQYF. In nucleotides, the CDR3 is TGTGCCAGCGGGCCCTTGGCAGATACGCAGTATTTT.

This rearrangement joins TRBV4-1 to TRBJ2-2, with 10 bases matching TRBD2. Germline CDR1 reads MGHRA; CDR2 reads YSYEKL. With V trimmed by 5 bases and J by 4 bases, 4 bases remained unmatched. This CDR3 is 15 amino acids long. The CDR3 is CASSFQREGTGELFF. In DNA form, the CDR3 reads TGCGCCAGCAGCTTCCAGCGGGAGGGCACCGGGGAGCTGTTTTTT.

The CDR3 sequence is CASSLFRLAGEDTQYF. Written as DNA, the CDR3 is TGTGCCAGCAGCCTTTTCCGACTAGCGGGAGAAGATACGCAGTATTTT. The rearrangement links TRBV9 to TRBJ2-3; 12 nucleotides agree with TRBD2. Germline-derived CDR1 and CDR2 are SGDLS and YYNGEE. This CDR3 is 16 amino acids long. V shed 4 bases, J shed 5 bases, and the junction held 8 bases outside the gene matches.

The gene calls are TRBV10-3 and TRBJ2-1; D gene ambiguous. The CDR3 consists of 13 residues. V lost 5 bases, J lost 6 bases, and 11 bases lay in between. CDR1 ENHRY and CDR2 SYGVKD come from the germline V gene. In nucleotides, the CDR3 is TGTGCCATCAGTATCCCTCCTAGCAATGAGCAGTTCTTC. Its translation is CAISIPPSNEQFF.

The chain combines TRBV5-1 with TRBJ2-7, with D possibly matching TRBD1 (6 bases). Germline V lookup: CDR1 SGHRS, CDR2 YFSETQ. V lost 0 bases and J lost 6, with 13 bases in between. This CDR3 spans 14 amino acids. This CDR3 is CASSLAGQPGEQYF. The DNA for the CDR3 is TGCGCCAGCAGCTTGGCCGGACAGCCCGGCGAGCAGTACTTC. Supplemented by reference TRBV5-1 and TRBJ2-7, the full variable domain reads KAGVTQTPRYLIKTRGQQVTLSCSPISGHRSVSWYQQTPGQGLQFLFEYFSETQRNKGNFPGRFSGRQFSNSRSEMNVSTLELGDSALYLCASSLAGQPGEQYFGPGTRLTVT.